The 14 T cell receptor beta chains presented below share a single source sample, sequenced in a study of blood T cell repertoires in COVID-19 (dated by TCRdb to the early 2020s). Library generation was performed with the immunoSEQ multiplex PCR assay. In TCRdb, the immuneACCESS table is reduced to in-frame sequences with V and J assigned. These tables do not hold every clone; where another copy was compared, an unresolved V gene accounts for under half, and the others remain unexplained. Present in this sample are 300,000 or so clones, 85% to 90% of which were seen just once. The biggest ten clones account for about 1.2% of the sample. Input material: peripheral blood. Receptor source: a man between 65 and 85 years old with acute or convalescent COVID-19.

The V and J genes are TRBV29-1 and TRBJ1-5; weak D call: TRBD1 (6 bases). The germline CDR1 and CDR2 sequences are SQVTM and ANQGSEA. The CDR3 has 14 residues. The V end was cut by 4 bases, the J end by 3 bases, with 13 bases between. The CDR3 is CSVVTGGANQPQHF. The CDR3 nucleotides are TGCAGCGTTGTTACCGGGGGGGCCAATCAGCCCCAGCATTTT.

This clone was seen only a few times. V is TRBV10-3 and J is TRBJ1-2; D remains ambiguous. CDR1 and CDR2 from the germline V gene are ENHRY and SYGVKD. Deletions cut 4 bases from V and 8 bases from J, with 11 bases between. CDR3 size: 12 residues. CDR3: CAISGQALGYTF. The CDR3 region has the DNA TGTGCCATCAGTGGCCAGGCGTTGGGCTACACCTTC.

The CDR3 loop reads CASSLAGAGGRADTQYF. As DNA, the CDR3 is TGCGCCAGCAGCTTGGCCGGAGCGGGAGGGAGGGCAGATACGCAGTATTTT. The chain employs TRBV5-1 and TRBJ2-3, with 10 bases matching TRBD2. With V trimmed by 0 bases and J by 4 bases, 8 bases remained unmatched. Germline loops: CDR1 SGHRS, CDR2 YFSETQ. The CDR3 length is 17 residues.

The chain recombines TRBV4-2 with TRBJ2-7, with 7 bases that match TRBD2. CDR1 is LGHNA and CDR2 is YNFKEQ in the germline V gene. The CDR3 has 18 residues. V gave up 3 bases and J gave up 2 bases; unmatched junction bases: 16. The CDR3 sequence: CASSQAPLLATNPYEQYF. DNA of the CDR3: TGTGCCAGCAGCCAGGCCCCTTTACTAGCGACCAACCCCTACGAGCAGTACTTC.

The V and J genes are TRBV4-1 and TRBJ1-2; D remains ambiguous. Looked up from germline, CDR1 is MGHRA and CDR2 is YSYEKL. Trimming removed 1 base from V and 2 bases from J, with 8 bases in between. This CDR3 region has 14 residues. For the CDR3, the DNA is TGCGCCAGCAGCCAAGTGTCCATGAACTATGGCTACACCTTC. Translation gives CASSQVSMNYGYTF.

The chain has TRBV18 and TRBJ1-4; D unclear. CDR3 length: 15 amino acids. Per the germline V gene, CDR1 is KGHSH and CDR2 is LQKENI. The V and J ends lost 1 base and 5 bases respectively, with 11 bases between them. CDR3 nucleotide sequence: TGTGCCAGCTCACCACTCAGGATAGGCAATGAAAAACTGTTTTTT. Translation gives CASSPLRIGNEKLFF. The variable domain in full, completed from reference TRBV18 and TRBJ1-4, reads NAGVMQNPRHLVRRRGQEARLRCSPMKGHSHVYWYRQLPEEGLKFMVYLQKENIIDESGMPKERFSAEFPKEGPSILRIQQVVRGDSAAYFCASSPLRIGNEKLFFGSGTQLSVL.

The V and J genes are TRBV7-8 and TRBJ2-7; 9 bases fit TRBD1. The J segment lost 3 bases and the V segment lost 6 bases, leaving 9 bases of the junction unmatched. Germline V lookup: CDR1 SGHVS, CDR2 FQNEAQ. CDR3 length: 15 residues. CDR3 protein: CASSRQGQGHYEQYF. The CDR3, as DNA: TGTGCCAGCAGTCGTCAGGGACAGGGACACTACGAGCAGTACTTC.

This chain uses TRBV5-6 with TRBJ2-7, with a tentative D call TRBD1 (5 bases). V gave up 3 bases and J gave up 3 bases, with 10 bases separating them. Germline V gene sequence: CDR1 SGHDT, CDR2 YYEEEE. The CDR3 covers 13 residues. The CDR3 nucleotides read TGTGCCAGCAGCTCGGACACCCTCTACGAGCAGTACTTC. Translation: CASSSDTLYEQYF.

This clone was seen more than once but under ten times. This chain links TRBV3-1 (or the pseudogene TRBV3-2) with TRBJ1-6; possibly TRBD1 for D (5 bases). CDR3 size: 13 residues. Germline-derived CDR1 and CDR2 are LGHDT and YNNKEL (reference sequence). V dropped 5 bases and J dropped 8 bases, with 10 bases sitting between them. Here the CDR3 reads CASSSRDYSPLHF. CDR3 DNA sequence: TGTGCCAGCAGCTCGAGGGACTATTCACCCCTCCACTTT.

The V and J genes are TRBV18 and TRBJ2-1; TRBD2 aligns across 8 bases. Looked up from germline, CDR1 is KGHSH and CDR2 is LQKENI. J lost 3 bases, V lost 1 base, and 20 bases had no gene match. This CDR3 has 21 residues. The CDR3 protein is CASSPLLISGRGTRDYNEQFF. In DNA form, the CDR3 reads TGTGCCAGCTCACCACTTCTAATAAGTGGACGTGGGACTAGAGACTACAATGAGCAGTTCTTC.

This clone showed up just once. The V call is TRBV4-1, the J call TRBJ1-2; D is ambiguous. The V end lost 4 bases, the J end lost 2 bases, and 14 bases lay between the germline ends. From germline, CDR1 is MGHRA and CDR2 YSYEKL. The CDR3 loop spans 15 amino acids. The CDR3 protein is CASSLGKRANYGYTF. CDR3 nucleotides: TGCGCCAGCAGCCTGGGAAAGAGGGCGAACTATGGCTACACCTTC.

This clone is a singleton in its sample. The CDR3 DNA sequence: TGTGCCAGCGGTCAGGGTCAGCCCCAGCATTTT. This gives the protein CASGQGQPQHF. The V gene is TRBV7-9, the J gene TRBJ1-5; TRBD1 might be the D (5 bases). The CDR3 contains 11 residues. V lost 8 bases and J lost 6, with 8 bases in between. Germline V lookup: CDR1 SEHNR, CDR2 FQNEAQ (reference sequence).

This chain joins TRBV27 and TRBJ2-7; tentatively, D is TRBD2 (5 bases). V dropped 5 bases and J dropped 1 base, with 12 bases sitting between them. Germline V gives CDR1 MNHEY, CDR2 SMNVEV (reference sequence). The CDR3 is 14 amino acids. CDR3 residues: CASSRAVHSYEQYF. The CDR3 DNA sequence: TGTGCCAGCAGTCGAGCGGTGCATTCCTACGAGCAGTACTTC.

The V gene is TRBV5-5, the J gene TRBJ1-6; D may be TRBD1 (6 bases). V lost 4 bases and J lost 5, with 16 bases in between. CDR1 is SGHKS and CDR2 is YYEKEE in the germline V gene (reference sequence). This CDR3 has 16 amino acids. The CDR3 here is CASSAEGTGNNSPLHF. DNA of the CDR3: TGTGCCAGCAGCGCCGAAGGAACAGGGAATAATTCACCCCTCCACTTT. Full variable domain (outside the CDR3, taken from reference TRBV5-5 and TRBJ1-6): DAGVTQSPTHLIKTRGQQVTLRCSPISGHKSVSWYQQVLGQGPQFIFQYYEKEERGRGNFPDRFSARQFPNYSSELNVNALLLGDSALYLCASSAEGTGNNSPLHFGNGTRLTVT.